The 5 T cell receptor beta chains below all came from one sample that was sequenced in a study of T-cell memory formation after mild COVID-19. TCRdb ran MiXCR on the 5' RACE reads and lists one entry per CDR3 protein. The sample holds under 450,000 distinct CDR3 sequences, about 20% seen once. The sequencing sample was made of PBMCs or a T cell subset sorted from them (not recorded which). Receptors originate from a man aged 18-30 years who had mild COVID-19 (a few samples of this study predate the infection). Cell type and time point are not known.

The chain employs TRBV28 and TRBJ2-7; TRBD1 matches at 7 bases. Trimming cost V 7 bases and J 3 bases; bases outside gene matches: 6. Germline V gives CDR1 MDHEN, CDR2 SYDVKM. The CDR3 has 13 amino acids. The CDR3 coding sequence is TGTGCCAGCAAGAACCGACAGGGCTACGAGCAGTACGTC. This codes for CASKNRQGYEQYV.

This clonotype was detected once. This sequence joins TRBV6-4 and TRBJ2-7, with a possible D match to TRBD1 (5 bases). V lost 7 bases and J 7 bases, leaving 29 bases between the germline ends. CDR1 and CDR2 (germline): MRHNA, SNTAGT. CDR3 length: 17 amino acids. DNA of the CDR3: TGTGCCAGCATGGATAGGGGCGCAGGGTTCGGTCCGCGGGAGCAGTACGTC. Translated: CASMDRGAGFGPREQYV.

The rearrangement uses TRBV20-1 and TRBJ2-1; 9 bases align to TRBD2. V shed 6 bases, J shed 3 bases, and the junction held 9 bases outside the gene matches. This CDR3 has 15 residues. CDR1 is DFQATT, CDR2 SNEGSKA, per germline (reference sequence). The CDR3 protein is CSAVSSGGYYNEQFF. The CDR3 nucleotides are TGCAGTGCCGTGAGTAGCGGGGGCTACTACAATGAGCAGTTCTTC.

CDR3 sequence (DNA): TGTGCCAGATCCTACGGGGCACGGGAGACCCAGTACTTC. It specifies CARSYGARETQYF. This sequence joins TRBV28 and TRBJ2-5; D is perhaps TRBD1 or TRBD2 (5 bases each). The CDR3 length is 13 residues. CDR1 and CDR2 from the germline V gene are MDHEN and SYDVKM. V was trimmed by 9 bases and J by 5 bases, leaving 16 bases between them.

This clonotype appeared a few times. This chain connects TRBV7-6 to TRBJ2-7, with 10 positions matching TRBD1. The germline gives CDR1 SGHVS, CDR2 FNYEAQ. After removal of 3 bases from V and 4 bases from J, the junction contained 3 bases not matched to a gene. The CDR3 runs 14 residues. The CDR3 loop is CASSFGTGDYEQYV. In DNA, the CDR3 is TGTGCCAGCAGCTTTGGGACAGGGGATTACGAGCAGTACGTC.